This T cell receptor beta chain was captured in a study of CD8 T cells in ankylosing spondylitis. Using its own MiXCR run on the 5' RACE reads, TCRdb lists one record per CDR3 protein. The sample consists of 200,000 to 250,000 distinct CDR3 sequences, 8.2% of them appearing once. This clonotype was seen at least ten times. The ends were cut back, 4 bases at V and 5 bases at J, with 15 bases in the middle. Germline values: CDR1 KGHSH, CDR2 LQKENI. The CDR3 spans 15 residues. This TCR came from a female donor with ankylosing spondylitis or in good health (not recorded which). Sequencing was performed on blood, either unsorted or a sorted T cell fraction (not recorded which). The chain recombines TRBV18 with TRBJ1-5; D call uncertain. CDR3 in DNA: TGTGCCAGCTCACAAGACCTAAGTCTGGATCAGCCCCAGCATTTT. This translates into CASSQDLSLDQPQHF. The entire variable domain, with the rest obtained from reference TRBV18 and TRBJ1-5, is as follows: NAGVMQNPRHLVRRRGQEARLRCSPMKGHSHVYWYRQLPEEGLKFMVYLQKENIIDESGMPKERFSAEFPKEGPSILRIQQVVRGDSAAYFCASSQDLSLDQPQHFGDGTRLSIL.